Shown below are 27 T cell receptor beta chains from a single sample sequenced in a study of shared clonotypes between healthy human individuals. Using immunoSEQ multiplex PCR, the repertoire was profiled, and TCRdb retains in-frame clones only, with some absent. The data show approximately 400,000 clones, 96% seen once. Sequencing input: memory CD8+ T cells sorted from blood. Noted subset: CD45RO+ cells pooled with CCR7-negative TemRA cells. These receptors all come from a man aged 25-45 years in good health.

V is TRBV28 and J is TRBJ2-3, with 10 bases identical to TRBD2. V shed 7 bases, J shed 14 bases, and the junction held 9 bases outside the gene matches. Germline V CDR1 and CDR2: MDHEN, SYDVKM. The CDR3 sequence is 12 residues long. For the CDR3, the DNA is TGTGCCAGCACATTTCGAGCGGGAGGGGTGTATTTT. The encoded protein is CASTFRAGGVYF. Filled out from reference TRBV28 and TRBJ2-3, the complete variable domain reads DVKVTQSSRYLVKRTGEKVFLECVQDMDHENMFWYRQDPGLGLRLIYFSYDVKMKEKGDIPEGYSVSREKKERFSLILESASTNQTSMYLCASTFRAGGVYFGPGTRLTVL.

This chain joins TRBV28 and TRBJ2-7, with D perhaps assigned TRBD1 or TRBD2 (6 bases each). V was pared by 5 bases and J by 5 bases, with 16 bases between. The CDR3 has 14 residues. Germline lookup yields CDR1 MDHEN and CDR2 SYDVKM. The CDR3 bases are TGTGCCAGCAGTCTCGGACGGGGGCTACACGAGCAGTACTTC. It yields the protein CASSLGRGLHEQYF.

This rearrangement joins TRBV10-1 to TRBJ2-7, with 11 bases that match TRBD1. CDR3 length: 14 residues. Trimming removed 2 bases from V and 6 bases from J; junction bases left unmatched: 3. Germline CDR1 is WNHNN and CDR2 is SYGVQD (reference sequence). This CDR3 reads CASSERTGGSEQYF. CDR3 nucleotides: TGCGCCAGCAGTGAGCGGACAGGGGGCTCCGAGCAGTACTTC.

J is TRBJ2-3 and V is TRBV14; 11 bases align to TRBD2. Germline trimming cut 6 bases from V and 3 bases from J; bases unmatched to any gene: 5. The CDR3 covers 15 residues. Germline CDR1 and CDR2: SGHDN and FVKESK. Written as DNA, the CDR3 is TGTGCCAGCAGGTCAACTAGCGGGAGAACAGATACGCAGTATTTT. Translating gives CASRSTSGRTDTQYF.

The chain carries TRBV9 and TRBJ2-1; the match to TRBD2 covers 7 bases. This CDR3 has 11 amino acids. J was trimmed by 10 bases and V by 4 bases; bases with no gene match: 2. CDR1 and CDR2 from the germline V gene are SGDLS and YYNGEE. The CDR3 here is CASSMGLEQFF. The CDR3 DNA follows: TGTGCCAGCAGCATGGGACTAGAGCAGTTCTTC.

The J gene is TRBJ1-6, the V gene TRBV2, with D possibly being TRBD1 (6 bases). The ends were cut back, 10 bases at V and 5 bases at J, with 12 bases in the middle. Germline-derived CDR1 and CDR2 are SNHLY and FYNNEI. CDR3 size: 13 residues. CDR3 sequence (DNA): TGTGCCACCCGGAGGACAGATAATTCACCCCTCCACTTT. Protein: CATRRTDNSPLHF.

This clone was seen a handful of times. The V and J genes are TRBV5-4 and TRBJ1-1, with D tentatively TRBD1 (5 bases). The germline gives CDR1 SGHNT, CDR2 YYREEE (reference sequence). Trimming removed 3 bases at V and 0 bases at J, with 12 bases between. CDR3 length: 15 residues. The DNA of the CDR3 is TGTGCCAGCAGCTGGGGGGGACGGTTGAACACTGAAGCTTTCTTT. Residues: CASSWGGRLNTEAFF.

This clone came up once. The rearrangement joins TRBV5-4 to TRBJ2-2; TRBD2 is a possible D gene (5 bases). Germline V gene lookup returns CDR1 SGHNT and CDR2 YYREEE (reference sequence). Trimming stripped 4 bases from V and 6 bases from J, with 13 bases between. The CDR3 covers 14 residues. CDR3 residues: CASSNDLRAGELFF. CDR3 DNA: TGTGCCAGCAGCAACGACCTGAGGGCCGGGGAGCTGTTTTTT. Filled out from reference TRBV5-4 and TRBJ2-2, the complete variable domain reads ETGVTQSPTHLIKTRGQQVTLRCSSQSGHNTVSWYQQALGQGPQFIFQYYREEENGRGNFPPRFSGLQFPNYSSELNVNALELDDSALYLCASSNDLRAGELFFGEGSRLTVL.

In regard to this clone: One end of the junction varies from germline; a read error may be responsible. CDR3 in amino acids: CASSETTSGRAVNAGELFF. As DNA, the CDR3 is TGTGCCAGCAGTGAGACGACTAGCGGGAGGGCGGTGAACGCCGGGGAGCTGTTTTTT. The chain uses TRBV2 and TRBJ2-2; 14 bases are a match to TRBD2. The length of the CDR3 is 19 residues. Germline V gene lookup returns CDR1 SNHLY and CDR2 FYNNEI.

The rearrangement uses TRBV4-1 and TRBJ1-1, with TRBD1 identical over 9 bases. From germline, CDR1 is MGHRA and CDR2 YSYEKL. V was clipped by 1 base and J by 6 bases; unmatched bases: 9. CDR3 size: 16 residues. CDR3 protein: CASSQVPGQGVSEAFF. CDR3 coding DNA: TGCGCCAGCAGCCAAGTTCCGGGACAGGGTGTCTCTGAAGCTTTCTTT.

Concerning this clone: Within the sample, other DNA sequences also encode this same CDR3. The chain carries TRBV5-1 and TRBJ2-7; a possible D gene is TRBD1 (6 bases). Germline V gene data show CDR1 as SGHRS and CDR2 as YFSETQ. The CDR3 contains 13 residues. V lost 0 bases to trimming and J lost 4 bases, with 8 bases between them. In DNA form, the CDR3 reads TGCGCCAGCAGCTTGGCAGGGGTTTACGAGCAGTACTTC. Encoded protein: CASSLAGVYEQYF.

This clone was detected once. The chain combines TRBV7-2 with TRBJ2-1, with D hard to call. V was clipped by 3 bases and J by 6 bases, with 12 bases between them. CDR1 SGHTA and CDR2 FQGNSA come from the germline V gene. This CDR3 has 14 residues. The CDR3 region has the DNA TGTGCCAGCAGCTTCCGGACCGGGCCCAATGAGCAGTTCTTC. It encodes CASSFRTGPNEQFF.

The V gene is TRBV29-1, the J gene TRBJ2-2; no definite D call. Between the trimmed V and J ends, which lost 5 bases and 5 bases, there was a span of 9 bases. The CDR3 is made up of 12 amino acids. Germline assignment: CDR1 SQVTM and CDR2 ANQGSEA. CDR3 nucleotides: TGCAGCGTTTTGGAGAGGACCGGGGAGCTGTTTTTT. As protein: CSVLERTGELFF.

The gene calls are TRBV2 and TRBJ2-2, with a possible D match to TRBD1 (5 bases). The germline gives CDR1 SNHLY, CDR2 FYNNEI. This CDR3 is 14 amino acids long. The V end was cut by 5 bases, the J end by 8 bases, with 15 bases between. This CDR3 reads CASSSGPTLGELFF. The DNA of the CDR3 is TGTGCCAGCAGTTCAGGGCCAACTCTGGGGGAGCTGTTTTTT.

This rearrangement joins TRBV25-1 to TRBJ2-1; 10 bases match TRBD2. CDR1 and CDR2 from the germline V gene are MGHDK and SYGVNS. The trim removed 6 bases at V and 5 bases at J, leaving 7 bases unmatched. The CDR3 is 15 amino acids. The CDR3 loop reads CASSLLAGENNEQFF. The CDR3 bases are TGTGCCAGCAGCTTGCTAGCGGGAGAAAACAATGAGCAGTTCTTC. Together with reference TRBV25-1 and TRBJ2-1, the CDR3 gives the full variable domain: EADIYQTPRYLVIGTGKKITLECSQTMGHDKMYWYQQDPGMELHLIHYSYGVNSTEKGDLSSESTVSRIRTEHFPLTLESARPSHTSQYLCASSLLAGENNEQFFGPGTRLTVL.

The V call is TRBV2, the J call TRBJ2-7; 12 bases line up with TRBD2. Looked up from germline, CDR1 is SNHLY and CDR2 is FYNNEI. The CDR3 is 15 residues long. V shed 0 bases and J 3 bases; nucleotides not matched to a gene: 0. CDR3 protein: CASSEALAGGYEQYF. CDR3 bases: TGTGCCAGCAGTGAAGCACTAGCGGGAGGCTACGAGCAGTACTTC.

This rearrangement joins TRBV4-1 to TRBJ2-2, with 8 bases fitting TRBD1. This CDR3 has 14 amino acids. The germline CDR1 and CDR2 sequences are MGHRA and YSYEKL. V was clipped by 2 bases and J by 6 bases; unmatched bases: 2. The chain's CDR3 is CASSQQTGAGELFF. CDR3 sequence (DNA): TGCGCCAGCAGCCAACAGACAGGGGCCGGGGAGCTGTTTTTT.

This chain connects TRBV28 to TRBJ1-1, with 11 bases lining up with TRBD1. Germline V gives CDR1 MDHEN, CDR2 SYDVKM. J was trimmed by 3 bases and V by 5 bases; bases with no gene match: 5. The CDR3 length is 15 residues. The CDR3 reads CASSPGTGGDTEAFF. CDR3 DNA sequence: TGTGCCAGCAGTCCCGGGACAGGGGGGGACACTGAAGCTTTCTTT.

Only one count was recorded for this clone. This chain joins TRBV30 and TRBJ1-2, with 7 bases lining up with TRBD1. Germline values: CDR1 GTSNPN, CDR2 SVGIG (reference sequence). Germline trimming cut 4 bases from V and 5 bases from J; bases unmatched to any gene: 7. The CDR3 length is 13 residues. CDR3 protein: CAWTPGGAYGYTF. In nucleotides, the CDR3 is TGTGCCTGGACTCCAGGGGGAGCTTATGGCTACACCTTC.

The chain links TRBV6-5 to TRBJ1-1, with 7 positions matching TRBD1. Trimming cost V 5 bases and J 3 bases; bases outside gene matches: 9. Looked up from germline, CDR1 is MNHEY and CDR2 is SVGAGI. The CDR3 runs to 15 residues. CDR3 nucleotides: TGTGCCAGCAGTAAAACCGGGACAGCCGACACTGAAGCTTTCTTT. It translates to CASSKTGTADTEAFF.

The chain is built from TRBV19 and TRBJ2-1, with 10 bases identical to TRBD2. The V gene's germline CDR1 is LNHDA and CDR2 SQIVND (reference sequence). J gave up 0 bases and V 2 bases, and 10 bases lay outside the gene matches. This CDR3 has 19 residues. The DNA of the CDR3 is TGTGCCAGTAGTATAACAGTGCCGGCTAGCGGGAGCTCCTACAATGAGCAGTTCTTC. Translated, it gives CASSITVPASGSSYNEQFF.

The chain uses TRBV9 and TRBJ2-5; D perhaps matches TRBD2 (6 bases). The CDR3 runs to 15 residues. Germline V gene data show CDR1 as SGDLS and CDR2 as YYNGEE. Trimming took off 4 bases at V and 2 bases at J, with 15 bases between the two ends. CDR3 amino acids: CASSPAGSGQETQYF. In DNA form, the CDR3 reads TGTGCCAGCAGCCCCGCGGGGAGCGGGCAAGAGACCCAGTACTTC.

This chain joins TRBV28 and TRBJ2-6; no clear D. V lost 4 bases to trimming and J lost 0 bases, with 13 bases between them. Germline CDR1 and CDR2: MDHEN and SYDVKM. There are 17 residues in the CDR3. As DNA, the CDR3 is TGTGCCAGCAGTTCCGGGCCACCGAGCTCTGGGGCCAACGTCCTGACTTTC. Its translation: CASSSGPPSSGANVLTF. The full variable domain, in which reference TRBV28 and TRBJ2-6 provide the parts outside the CDR3, is DVKVTQSSRYLVKRTGEKVFLECVQDMDHENMFWYRQDPGLGLRLIYFSYDVKMKEKGDIPEGYSVSREKKERFSLILESASTNQTSMYLCASSSGPPSSGANVLTFGAGSRLTVL.

The chain combines TRBV28 with TRBJ1-2; possibly TRBD1 for D (5 bases). The length of the CDR3 is 11 residues. CDR1 is MDHEN and CDR2 is SYDVKM in the germline V gene. The chain's CDR3 is CASRGNYGYTF. CDR3 DNA: TGTGCTAGTAGGGGCAACTATGGCTACACCTTC.

Of note for this clone: The same CDR3 arises from other DNA sequences in this sample as well. The gene calls are TRBV5-4 and TRBJ2-1; D gene uncertain. Trimming removed 2 bases from V and 7 bases from J, with 4 bases in between. This CDR3 contains 11 residues. Germline values: CDR1 SGHNT, CDR2 YYREEE (reference sequence). The CDR3 coding sequence is TGTGCCAGCAGCTTACGTAATGAGCAGTTCTTC. Translated: CASSLRNEQFF.

This chain connects TRBV4-1 to TRBJ2-3, with 7 bases lining up with TRBD1. V shed 7 bases and J 4 bases; nucleotides not matched to a gene: 20. Germline V gives CDR1 MGHRA, CDR2 YSYEKL. This CDR3 is built from 18 residues. CDR3 coding DNA: TGCGCCAGCACCAGGCTCTTGACAGGGACGGGCCCTTCAGATACGCAGTATTTT. Translated: CASTRLLTGTGPSDTQYF.

This clone was detected only once. V usage is TRBV10-2 and J usage is TRBJ2-5; tentative D call: TRBD2 (5 bases). Per germline, CDR1 WSHSY and CDR2 SAAADI. The CDR3 has 13 amino acids. V lost 0 bases to trimming and J lost 7 bases, with 9 bases between them. CDR3 residues: CASSESRAGTQYF. CDR3 DNA: TGCGCCAGCAGTGAGTCGAGGGCCGGGACCCAGTACTTC.